This TCR beta chain stems from a study of T-cell reconstitution after alpha-beta-depleted transplantation in children. The study, taken as a whole, reports: Recipient T cells and thymic progenitors that survived gave rise to the high TCRbeta diversity observed at day 60 in some patients. From newly produced T cells came most of the T-cell counts and diversity one year after transplant. At around two months after transplant, the alpha-beta T cells were reportedly derived from several hundred expanded clones that came from non-depleted graft cells.

This CDR3 comprises 14 residues. The V and J ends lost 5 bases and 9 bases respectively, with 17 bases between them. This clonotype was observed at least ten times. The antigen remains undetermined. Unique molecular identifiers tagged the TCRbeta library. TCRdb re-called the PCR reads through MiXCR, storing one row per CDR3 protein. In the table there are about 150,000 distinct CDR3 sequences, around 10% of which are singletons. This clonotype was sampled from a female patient aged 2-15 years who had a stem cell transplant for congenital amegakaryocytic thrombocytopenia, so the T cells may come from the graft donor. This rearrangement joins TRBV12-3 or TRBV12-4 to TRBJ2-1; weak D call: TRBD2 (6 bases). The input for sequencing was PBMCs, mostly from graft donor cells, taken 180 days after TCRalphabeta/CD19-depleted stem cell transplant. Here the CDR3 DNA reads TGTGCCAGCAGTCAACTAGGCCCCGGGAGTGAGCAGTTCTTC. Translated: CASSQLGPGSEQFF.